This T cell receptor beta chain derives from a study of blood T cell repertoires in COVID-19. The table came from immunoSEQ multiplex PCR; TCRdb's copy has only in-frame clones and leaves some out. Of 150,000 to 170,000 clones in the sample, less than 95% were seen once. The sample comprised peripheral blood. The sequence was collected from a man in his fifties with acute or convalescent COVID-19.

DNA of the CDR3: TGTGCCAGCAGTCAACTAGCGGGCTCCTACAATGAGCAGTTCTTC. Translation gives CASSQLAGSYNEQFF. The gene calls are TRBV6-5 and TRBJ2-1; 9 bases match TRBD2. Germline V CDR1 and CDR2: MNHEY, SVGAGI. After removal of 5 bases from V and 0 bases from J, the junction contained 2 bases not matched to a gene. The CDR3 runs 15 residues.